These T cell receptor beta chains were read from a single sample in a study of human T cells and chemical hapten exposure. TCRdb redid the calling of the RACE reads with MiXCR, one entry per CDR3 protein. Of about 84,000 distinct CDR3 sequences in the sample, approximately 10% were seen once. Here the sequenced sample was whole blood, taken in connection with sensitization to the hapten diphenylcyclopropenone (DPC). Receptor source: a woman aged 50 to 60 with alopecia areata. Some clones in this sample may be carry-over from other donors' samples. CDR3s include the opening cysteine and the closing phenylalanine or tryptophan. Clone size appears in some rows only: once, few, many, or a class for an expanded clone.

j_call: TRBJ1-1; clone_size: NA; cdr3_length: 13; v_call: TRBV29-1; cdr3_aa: CSVEQGFTAEAFF
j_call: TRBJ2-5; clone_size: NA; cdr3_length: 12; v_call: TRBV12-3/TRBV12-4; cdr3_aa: CATAVQVETQYF
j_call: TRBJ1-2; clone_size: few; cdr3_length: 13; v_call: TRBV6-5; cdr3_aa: CASRPGQGAGYTF
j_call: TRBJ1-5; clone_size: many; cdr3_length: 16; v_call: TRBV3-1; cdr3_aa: CASSQALPGGDQPQHF
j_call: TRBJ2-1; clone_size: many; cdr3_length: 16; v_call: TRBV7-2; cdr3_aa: CASSLLGLAVLNEQFF
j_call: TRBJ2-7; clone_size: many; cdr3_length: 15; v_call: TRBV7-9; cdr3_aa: CASSRTGTGPYEQYF
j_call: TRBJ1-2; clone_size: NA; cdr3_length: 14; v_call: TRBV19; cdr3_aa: CASSTRDSDYGYTF
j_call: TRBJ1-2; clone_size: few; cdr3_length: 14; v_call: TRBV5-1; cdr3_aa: CASSLSDGRPGYTF
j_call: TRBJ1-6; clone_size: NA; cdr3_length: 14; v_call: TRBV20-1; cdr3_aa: CSARGDSYNSPLHF
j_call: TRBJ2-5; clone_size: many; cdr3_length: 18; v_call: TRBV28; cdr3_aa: CASSLYPGLAGAGETQYF
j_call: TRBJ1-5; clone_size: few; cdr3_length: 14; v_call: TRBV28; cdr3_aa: CASSRTGASQPQHF
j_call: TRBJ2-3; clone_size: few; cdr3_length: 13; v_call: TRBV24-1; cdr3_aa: CATSVSAADTQYF
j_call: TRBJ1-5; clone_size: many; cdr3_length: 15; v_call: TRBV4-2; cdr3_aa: CASSQVGSGNQPQHF
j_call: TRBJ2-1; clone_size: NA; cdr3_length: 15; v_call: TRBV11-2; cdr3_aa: CASSQTGGWENEQFF
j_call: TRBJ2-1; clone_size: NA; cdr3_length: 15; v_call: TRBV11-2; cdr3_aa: CASSLRKGPGDEQFF
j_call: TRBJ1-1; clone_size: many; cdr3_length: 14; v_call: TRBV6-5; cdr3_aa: CASSIQGIHTEAFF
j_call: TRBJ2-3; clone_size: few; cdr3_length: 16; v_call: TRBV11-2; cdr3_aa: CASTLWFGGASDTQYF
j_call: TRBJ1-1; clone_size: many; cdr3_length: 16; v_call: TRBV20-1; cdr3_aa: CSATPGWGPPNTEAFF
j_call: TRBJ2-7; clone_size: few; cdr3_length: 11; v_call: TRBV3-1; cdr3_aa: CASSQSYEQYF
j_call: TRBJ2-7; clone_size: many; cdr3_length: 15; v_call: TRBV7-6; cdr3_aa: CASSSRGSGTYEQYF
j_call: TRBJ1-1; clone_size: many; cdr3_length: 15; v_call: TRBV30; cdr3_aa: CAWRPHRALNTEAFF
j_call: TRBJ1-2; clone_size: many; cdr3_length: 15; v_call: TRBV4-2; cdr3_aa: CASSPATGANYGYTF
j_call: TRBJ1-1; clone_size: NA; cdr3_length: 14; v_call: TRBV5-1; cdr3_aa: CASTPQLTNTEAFF
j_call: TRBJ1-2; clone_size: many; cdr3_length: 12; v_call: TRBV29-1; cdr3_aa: CSVERGGYGYTF
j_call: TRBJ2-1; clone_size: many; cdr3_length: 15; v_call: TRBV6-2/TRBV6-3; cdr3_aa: CASTTRTSVYNEQFF
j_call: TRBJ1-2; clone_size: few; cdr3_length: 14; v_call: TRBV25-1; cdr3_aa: CASTRQGGNYGYTF
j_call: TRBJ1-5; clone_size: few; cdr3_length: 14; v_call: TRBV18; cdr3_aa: CASSSTGRYQPQHF
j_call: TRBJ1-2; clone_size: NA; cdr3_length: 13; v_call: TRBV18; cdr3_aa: CASSPNRGDGYTF
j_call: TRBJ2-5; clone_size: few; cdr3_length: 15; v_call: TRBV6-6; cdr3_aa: CASSRPTTTQETQYF
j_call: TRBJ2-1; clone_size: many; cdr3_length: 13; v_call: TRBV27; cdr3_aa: CASSLTLDNEQFF
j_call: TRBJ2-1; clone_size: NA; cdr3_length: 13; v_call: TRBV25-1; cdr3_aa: CASRGLAGNEQFF
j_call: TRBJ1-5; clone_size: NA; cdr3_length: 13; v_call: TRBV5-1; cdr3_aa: CASSLGDQQPQHF
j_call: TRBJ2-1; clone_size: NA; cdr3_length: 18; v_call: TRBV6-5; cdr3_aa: CASSRPAPLAGSYNEQFF
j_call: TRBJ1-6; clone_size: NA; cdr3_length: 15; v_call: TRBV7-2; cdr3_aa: CASSSAGRRNSPLHF
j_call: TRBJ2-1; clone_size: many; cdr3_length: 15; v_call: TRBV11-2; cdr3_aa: CASSFSGYNGDEQFF
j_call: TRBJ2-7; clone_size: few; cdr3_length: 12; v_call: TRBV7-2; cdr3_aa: CASSRQTYEQYF
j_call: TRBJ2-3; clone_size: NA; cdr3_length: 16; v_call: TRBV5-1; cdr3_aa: CASSLTSGSLTDTQYF
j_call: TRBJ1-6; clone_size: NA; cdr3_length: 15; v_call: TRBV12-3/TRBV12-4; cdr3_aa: CASSSGRGDGSPLHF
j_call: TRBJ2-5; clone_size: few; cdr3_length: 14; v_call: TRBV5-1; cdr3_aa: CASSTQGLVETQYF
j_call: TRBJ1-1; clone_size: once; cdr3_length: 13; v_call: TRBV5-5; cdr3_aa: CASSLVSDTEAFF